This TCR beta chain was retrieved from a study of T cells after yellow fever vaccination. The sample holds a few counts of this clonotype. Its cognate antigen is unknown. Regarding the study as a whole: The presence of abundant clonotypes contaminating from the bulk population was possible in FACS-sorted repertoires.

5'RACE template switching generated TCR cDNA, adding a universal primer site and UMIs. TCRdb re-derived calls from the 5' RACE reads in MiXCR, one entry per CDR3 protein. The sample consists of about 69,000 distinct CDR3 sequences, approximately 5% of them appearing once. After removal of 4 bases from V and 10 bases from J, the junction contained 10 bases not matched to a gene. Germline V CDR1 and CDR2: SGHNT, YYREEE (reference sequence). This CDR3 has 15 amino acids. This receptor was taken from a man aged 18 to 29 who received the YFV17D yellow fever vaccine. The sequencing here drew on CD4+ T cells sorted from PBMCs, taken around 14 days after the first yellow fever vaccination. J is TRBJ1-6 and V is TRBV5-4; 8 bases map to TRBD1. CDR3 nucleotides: TGTGCCAGCAGCCTGACAGGGGCTCTTCTGTCACCCCTCCACTTT. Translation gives CASSLTGALLSPLHF.